These 30 T cell receptor beta chains share one sample of origin, sequenced in a study of T cell repertoires in ileal Crohn's disease. Time point defined: inflamed ileum from the surgical specimen. Profiling relied on immunoSEQ multiplex PCR, and the TCRdb table lists in-frame clones only, not all of them. The sample comprises about 16,000 clones, more than 90% of which are singletons, and approximately 6.5% rests with the top ten. Sequenced input: ileal tissue. The origin of the receptors is an adult with Crohn's disease.

This chain uses TRBV10-3 with TRBJ2-3, with 10 bases fitting TRBD2. The CDR3 totals 14 residues. The germline V gene encodes CDR1 ENHRY and CDR2 SYGVKD. V was clipped by 7 bases and J by 1 base; unmatched bases: 2. CDR3 sequence reads: CAITGTSGTDTQYF. In nucleotides, the CDR3 is TGTGCCATCACCGGGACTAGCGGCACAGATACGCAGTATTTT.

The chain recombines TRBV5-6 with TRBJ2-1; no definite D call. Between the trimmed V and J ends, which lost 4 bases and 4 bases, there was a span of 6 bases. Germline CDR1 is SGHDT and CDR2 is YYEEEE. This CDR3 region has 12 residues. The CDR3 DNA reads as TGTGCCAGCAGCGCCGGTTACAATGAGCAGTTCTTC. Protein: CASSAGYNEQFF. Looking up the rest from reference TRBV5-6 and TRBJ2-1 gives the full variable domain: DAGVTQSPTHLIKTRGQQVTLRCSPKSGHDTVSWYQQALGQGPQFIFQYYEEEERQRGNFPDRFSGHQFPNYSSELNVNALLLGDSALYLCASSAGYNEQFFGPGTRLTVL.

The chain combines TRBV5-8 with TRBJ1-1, with 9 bases fitting TRBD1. This CDR3 is 15 amino acids long. V lost 0 bases to trimming and J lost 4 bases; unmatched junction nucleotides: 4. The germline V gene has CDR1 SGHTS and CDR2 YDEGEE. The CDR3 DNA is TGTGCCAGCAGCTTGGGGGACAGGGCGCTCACTGAAGCTTTCTTT. This encodes CASSLGDRALTEAFF. Full variable domain (outside the CDR3, taken from reference TRBV5-8 and TRBJ1-1): EAGVTQSPTHLIKTRGQQATLRCSPISGHTSVYWYQQALGLGLQFLLWYDEGEERNRGNFPPRFSGRQFPNYSSELNVNALELEDSALYLCASSLGDRALTEAFFGQGTRLTVV.

The chain is built from TRBV27 and TRBJ1-1; no firm D call. The V gene's germline CDR1 is MNHEY and CDR2 SMNVEV (reference sequence). V was cut by 2 bases and J by 5 bases, with 9 bases left in between. There are 13 residues in the CDR3. CDR3 loop: CASSLAPGTEAFF. DNA for the CDR3: TGTGCCAGCAGTTTAGCCCCGGGAACTGAAGCTTTCTTT.

The chain is built from TRBV11-2 and TRBJ2-3; either TRBD1 or TRBD2 may fit D (5 bases each). CDR1 is SGHAT, CDR2 FQNNGV, per germline. Trimming shortened V by 6 bases and J by 0 bases, and 16 bases separated the two germline ends. This CDR3 spans 16 amino acids. The CDR3 here is CASSRQRSSSTDTQYF. CDR3 nucleotide sequence: TGTGCCAGCAGTCGACAGCGGAGCTCTAGCACAGATACGCAGTATTTT.

The chain combines TRBV9 with TRBJ1-1; 9 bases fit TRBD1. CDR3 length equals 15 residues. Germline V gene lookup returns CDR1 SGDLS and CDR2 YYNGEE. V lost 5 bases to trimming and J lost 7 bases; unmatched junction nucleotides: 12. The CDR3 coding sequence is TGTGCCAGCAGTGAAGGACAGGGGAGAGTGGGTGAAGCTTTCTTT. Protein product: CASSEGQGRVGEAFF. Full variable domain (missing parts from reference TRBV9 and TRBJ1-1): DSGVTQTPKHLITATGQRVTLRCSPRSGDLSVYWYQQSLDQGLQFLIQYYNGEERAKGNILERFSAQQFPDLHSELNLSSLELGDSALYFCASSEGQGRVGEAFFGQGTRLTVV.

The V gene is TRBV5-6, the J gene TRBJ1-5, with D possibly matching TRBD1 (5 bases). From germline, CDR1 is SGHDT and CDR2 YYEEEE. Trimming stripped 4 bases from V and 0 bases from J, with 11 bases between. The CDR3 runs to 15 residues. CDR3 region: CASSPGSGSNQPQHF. In DNA form, the CDR3 reads TGTGCCAGCAGCCCAGGGTCTGGTAGCAATCAGCCCCAGCATTTT.

J is TRBJ2-1 and V is TRBV13; the match to TRBD2 covers 8 bases. The CDR3 consists of 16 residues. Germline lookup yields CDR1 PRHDT and CDR2 FYEKMQ (reference sequence). With V trimmed by 6 bases and J by 10 bases, 17 bases remained unmatched. CDR3: CASRRSRGGGRLEQFF. As DNA, the CDR3 is TGTGCCAGCAGACGGAGTCGGGGGGGAGGTCGCCTCGAGCAGTTCTTC. Filled out from reference TRBV13 and TRBJ2-1, the complete variable domain reads AAGVIQSPRHLIKEKRETATLKCYPIPRHDTVYWYQQGPGQDPQFLISFYEKMQSDKGSIPDRFSAQQFSDYHSELNMSSLELGDSALYFCASRRSRGGGRLEQFFGPGTRLTVL.

This chain joins TRBV2 and TRBJ2-3; 7 bases map to TRBD2. Trimming cost V 4 bases and J 0 bases; bases outside gene matches: 31. Germline CDR1 is SNHLY and CDR2 is FYNNEI. The CDR3 has 24 residues. The DNA for the CDR3 is TGTGCCAGCAGTGTCCTGATCGGCGAGCAACGGCTAGCGGAGGCAGTTACTAGCACAGATACGCAGTATTTT. Its protein product is CASSVLIGEQRLAEAVTSTDTQYF.

The genes are TRBV4-2 and TRBJ2-7; 8 bases map to TRBD1. Per germline, CDR1 LGHNA and CDR2 YNFKEQ. Unmatched junction bases numbered 11, after V lost 4 bases and J lost 3 bases. This CDR3 spans 16 amino acids. The CDR3 loop reads CASSLFPGTGDYEQYF. CDR3 in DNA: TGTGCCAGCAGCCTTTTTCCCGGGACAGGAGACTACGAGCAGTACTTC.

Points on this clone: It is unclear where the CDR3 begins or ends on the DNA, so no DNA is shown, and the CDR3 is as TCRdb lists it. The rearrangement links TRBV14 to TRBJ1-2. Inclusive of both ends, the CDR3 amounts to 14 amino acids. The germline V gene has CDR1 SGHDN and CDR2 FVKESK. CDR3 in amino acids: CASSQVGAGSGVTF.

V and J are TRBV6-5 and TRBJ1-2; TRBD1 might be the D (5 bases). CDR1 is MNHEY, CDR2 SVGAGI, per germline. The CDR3 spans 13 residues. V was shortened by 2 bases and J by 9 bases, with 13 bases between the two germline ends. CDR3 amino acids: CASSYGAGLSYTF. The DNA of the CDR3 is TGTGCCAGCAGTTACGGGGCGGGCCTTAGCTACACCTTC.

Written as DNA, the CDR3 is TGCGCCAGCAGCTTGTCAGGGGGTGACACTGAAGCTTTCTTT. Its translation: CASSLSGGDTEAFF. V usage is TRBV5-1 and J usage is TRBJ1-1; TRBD1 agrees at 7 bases. Trimming took 1 base from V and 3 from J; bases not matched to a gene: 3. Germline V gene sequence: CDR1 SGHRS, CDR2 YFSETQ. The CDR3 sequence is 14 residues long.

This clone came up once. The chain links TRBV5-1 to TRBJ2-7; TRBD1 might be the D (6 bases). CDR1 SGHRS and CDR2 YFSETQ come from the germline V gene. This CDR3 contains 14 residues. The germline V and J ends were trimmed by 2 bases and 2 bases, with 11 bases remaining between them. CDR3 sequence reads: CASSFSQGTYEQYF. Here the CDR3 DNA reads TGCGCCAGCAGCTTTAGTCAGGGGACCTACGAGCAGTACTTC.

The chain is built from TRBV4-1 and TRBJ1-3; D remains unclear. Germline CDR1 MGHRA, CDR2 YSYEKL. The V gene lost 0 bases and the J gene lost 0 bases, with 6 bases spanning the gap. There are 15 residues in the CDR3. DNA of the CDR3: TGCGCCAGCAGCCAAGAGGGAATCTCTGGAAACACCATATATTTT. It translates to CASSQEGISGNTIYF.

The chain is built from TRBV4-3 and TRBJ1-2; D possibly corresponds to TRBD1 (5 bases). V dropped 3 bases and J dropped 4 bases, with 15 bases sitting between them. The CDR3 consists of 15 residues. Germline V gene lookup returns CDR1 LGHNA and CDR2 YSLEER. Written as DNA, the CDR3 is TGCGCCAGCAGCCATGGAGTGGGGGATAGCTATGGCTACACCTTC. Amino acid sequence: CASSHGVGDSYGYTF.

V usage is TRBV11-2 and J usage is TRBJ1-3; D unresolved. This CDR3 has 14 residues. The V and J ends lost 1 base and 3 bases respectively, with 7 bases between them. Germline CDR1 reads SGHAT; CDR2 reads FQNNGV. The CDR3 coding sequence is TGTGCCAGCAGCTTAGGCAGCTTTGGAAACACCATATATTTT. Its protein is CASSLGSFGNTIYF.

This clone came up once. The chain couples TRBV28 to TRBJ2-1, with D perhaps matching TRBD1 (6 bases). V was shortened by 5 bases and J by 3 bases, with 14 bases between the two germline ends. CDR1 is MDHEN, CDR2 SYDVKM, per germline. This CDR3 is built from 15 residues. DNA of the CDR3: TGTGCCAGCAGTCCCCCGACAGGTAACTACAATGAGCAGTTCTTC. Its protein product is CASSPPTGNYNEQFF.

Comments on this clone: The identical CDR3 is also encoded by other nucleotide sequences in the sample. The gene calls are TRBV5-1 and TRBJ1-2, with 9 bases that match TRBD1. The CDR3 sequence is 14 residues long. The V segment lost 2 bases and the J segment 2 bases; nucleotides outside the gene matches: 1. Germline loops: CDR1 SGHRS, CDR2 YFSETQ. The CDR3 nucleotides are TGCGCCAGCAGCTTACAGGGGGCAAACTATGGCTACACCTTC. This gives the protein CASSLQGANYGYTF.

This rearrangement joins TRBV7-3 to TRBJ2-3; the D is unclear. Germline V gene sequence: CDR1 SGHTA, CDR2 FQGTGA. V lost 1 base to trimming and J lost 1 base, with 3 bases between them. The CDR3 is 13 residues long. This chain's CDR3 is CASSLSRTDTQYF. The CDR3 DNA is TGTGCCAGCAGCTTAAGCCGCACAGATACGCAGTATTTT.

This clone showed up just once. The chain links TRBV5-5 to TRBJ2-7, with D unresolved. Germline V CDR1 and CDR2: SGHKS, YYEKEE (reference sequence). The germline V and J ends were trimmed by 4 bases and 2 bases, with 7 bases remaining between them. The length of the CDR3 is 12 residues. The CDR3 reads CASSPHPYEQYF. The CDR3 DNA sequence: TGTGCCAGCAGCCCTCACCCCTACGAGCAGTACTTC.

The chain combines TRBV30 with TRBJ2-2; 8 positions match TRBD1. This CDR3 region has 14 residues. Trimming cost V 5 bases and J 4 bases; bases outside gene matches: 6. Germline CDR1 reads GTSNPN; CDR2 reads SVGIG (reference sequence). CDR3 coding DNA: TGTGCCTGGGTGAGACAGGGGAGCACCGGGGAGCTGTTTTTT. It yields the protein CAWVRQGSTGELFF. Using reference TRBV30 and TRBJ2-2 for the parts outside the CDR3, the full variable domain is SQTIHQWPATLVQPVGSPLSLECTVEGTSNPNLYWYRQAAGRGLQLLFYSVGIGQISSEVPQNLSASRPQDRQFILSSKKLLLSDSGFYLCAWVRQGSTGELFFGEGSRLTVL.

The chain carries TRBV2 and TRBJ1-5, with no clear D. V lost 7 bases, J lost 1 base, and 5 bases lay in between. The germline gives CDR1 SNHLY, CDR2 FYNNEI. The CDR3 runs to 12 residues. In DNA, the CDR3 is TGTGCCAGCAAGTTAAGCAATCAGCCCCAGCATTTT. Translating it yields CASKLSNQPQHF. The whole variable domain, filled in from reference TRBV2 and TRBJ1-5, reads EPEVTQTPSHQVTQMGQEVILRCVPISNHLYFYWYRQILGQKVEFLVSFYNNEISEKSEIFDDQFSVERPDGSNFTLKIRSTKLEDSAMYFCASKLSNQPQHFGDGTRLSIL.

The CDR3, as DNA: TGTGCCAGCCCGGTGGCGGGAACGGATTCACCCCTCCACTTT. Its protein is CASPVAGTDSPLHF. The chain recombines TRBV2 with TRBJ1-6, with D uncertain. This CDR3 contains 14 residues. Germline assignment: CDR1 SNHLY and CDR2 FYNNEI. Between the trimmed V and J ends, which lost 8 bases and 8 bases, there was a span of 16 bases.

This chain connects TRBV2 to TRBJ2-5; 9 positions agree with TRBD2. The V segment lost 8 bases and the J segment 7 bases; nucleotides outside the gene matches: 14. Germline CDR1 reads SNHLY; CDR2 reads FYNNEI. The CDR3 covers 15 residues. This CDR3 is CASGSGGMLRGTQYF. The CDR3 nucleotides are TGTGCCAGCGGAAGCGGGGGGATGTTAAGAGGGACCCAGTACTTC. The whole variable domain, remainder taken from reference TRBV2 and TRBJ2-5, is EPEVTQTPSHQVTQMGQEVILRCVPISNHLYFYWYRQILGQKVEFLVSFYNNEISEKSEIFDDQFSVERPDGSNFTLKIRSTKLEDSAMYFCASGSGGMLRGTQYFGPGTRLLVL.

This clone came up a few times. This sequence joins TRBV5-4 and TRBJ2-3; 8 nucleotides align to TRBD2. Germline loops: CDR1 SGHNT, CDR2 YYREEE (reference sequence). V lost 0 bases and J lost 5; bases outside the gene matches: 5. This CDR3 spans 15 amino acids. The CDR3 DNA follows: TGTGCCAGCAGCTTGGAAGCGGGGGTGAGAGATACGCAGTATTTT. Its translation: CASSLEAGVRDTQYF.

This chain connects TRBV11-2 to TRBJ1-5; D not resolved. Germline V gives CDR1 SGHAT, CDR2 FQNNGV. Trimming removed 2 bases from V and 7 bases from J, with 9 bases in between. This CDR3 spans 13 amino acids. CDR3 sequence reads: CASSLTLEQPQHF. The DNA for the CDR3 is TGTGCCAGCAGCTTAACACTGGAGCAGCCCCAGCATTTT.

J is TRBJ2-6 and V is TRBV6-5, with a possible D match to TRBD2 (6 bases). The CDR3 runs 13 residues. Trimming removed 11 bases at V and 1 base at J, with 9 bases between. The germline V gene has CDR1 MNHEY and CDR2 SVGAGI. CDR3 sequence reads: CAAGGSGANVLTF. The CDR3 DNA is TGTGCCGCTGGGGGGTCTGGGGCCAACGTCCTGACTTTC.

The chain uses TRBV7-8 and TRBJ2-7; 10 bases are a match to TRBD2. The CDR3 has 16 residues. Losses at the gene ends were 1 base for V and 7 bases for J; bases not matched to a gene: 10. The germline CDR1 and CDR2 sequences are SGHVS and FQNEAQ. CDR3 in DNA: TGTGCCAGCAGCTTAGAGTGGACACTAGCGGGGACTGAGCAGTACTTC. Amino acid sequence: CASSLEWTLAGTEQYF.

V is TRBV13 and J is TRBJ1-2, with D unresolved. This CDR3 contains 12 residues. The V end was cut by 6 bases, the J end by 5 bases, with 10 bases between. Germline CDR1 and CDR2: PRHDT and FYEKMQ (reference sequence). The CDR3 protein is CASSVLGYGYTF. In DNA, the CDR3 is TGTGCCAGCAGTGTTTTAGGGTATGGCTACACCTTC.